A single T cell receptor (beta chain) is shown here with its context. This entry belongs to a study of CD8 T cells in Susac syndrome. Reverse transcription used about 0.5 to 1 ug RNA and random hexamers. Amplification of TCR beta CDR3 by immunoSEQ multiplex PCR spanned 54 Vbeta and 13 Jbeta. Each CDR3 protein gets one entry after TCRdb re-called the immunoSEQ multiplex PCR reads with MiXCR. The sample consists of a few hundred thousand distinct CDR3 sequences, 85% of them appearing once. Germline V lookup: CDR1 LNHDA, CDR2 SQIVND (reference sequence). The CDR3 loop spans 17 amino acids. Trimming cost V 3 bases and J 2 bases, with 17 bases left between them. TCR beta from blood CD8+ and CD4+ T cells was sequenced. Bulk CD8+ and CD4+ cells came from magnetic negative isolation; CD8+ TEMRA by FACS.

This TCR was sampled from a human donor with multiple sclerosis. The specimen sequenced was CD8+ T cells from PBMCs. V usage is TRBV19 and J usage is TRBJ1-5; D is undetermined. The CDR3 here is CASSIMEPSYGNQPQHF. CDR3 DNA: TGTGCCAGTAGTATTATGGAACCGAGCTACGGCAATCAGCCCCAGCATTTT.